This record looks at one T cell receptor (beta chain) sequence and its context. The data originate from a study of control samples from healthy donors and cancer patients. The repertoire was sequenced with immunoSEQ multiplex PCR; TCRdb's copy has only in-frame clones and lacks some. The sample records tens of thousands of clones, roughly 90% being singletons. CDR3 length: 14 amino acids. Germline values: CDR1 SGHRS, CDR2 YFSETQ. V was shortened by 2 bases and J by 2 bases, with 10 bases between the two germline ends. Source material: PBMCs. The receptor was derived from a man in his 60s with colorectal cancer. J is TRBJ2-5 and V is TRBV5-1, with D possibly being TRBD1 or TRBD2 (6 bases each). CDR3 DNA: TGCGCCAGCAGCTTAGGAGGGGGGCAAGAGACCCAGTACTTC. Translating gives CASSLGGGQETQYF.